This T cell receptor (beta chain) is drawn from a study of T cell responses to AZD1222 COVID-19 vaccine. Study conclusions and caveats: Just 5 to 7 people given AZD1222 tested seropositive at baseline. Recipients of two AZD1222 doses showed rising Spike-specific TCR breadth and depth. Clonal diversity may have been underestimated, and the donors were mostly white British, with more females than males.

A remark on this clone: Antigen specificity is unknown.

Repertoires were generated with immunoSEQ multiplex PCR, while TCRdb's copy carries only in-frame clones and drops some. The data contain 130,000 to 150,000 clones, around 90% of them singletons. This sequence was found in an adult who received the AZD1222 COVID-19 vaccine. Here the sequenced sample was peripheral blood, taken 28 days after the second AZD1222 dose.

DNA for the CDR3: TGTGCTAGTGGTGCCGCAGGGGGCAATGAGCAGTTCTTC. It specifies CASGAAGGNEQFF. The genes are TRBV12-5 and TRBJ2-1; 7 nucleotides agree with TRBD1. This CDR3 has 13 residues. Unmatched junction bases numbered 4, after V lost 5 bases and J lost 6 bases. Per germline, CDR1 LGHNT and CDR2 FRNRAP.